This T cell receptor (beta chain) was captured in a study of blood T cells in healthy people across ages. Primers used in a second PCR of roughly 7 to 11 cycles were a sample-barcoded 5' primer and a J-beta primer mix. A single record per CDR3 protein comes from TCRdb applying MiXCR to the 5' RACE reads. The table lists about 780,000 distinct CDR3 sequences, about 47% of them singletons. Notes on the study in general: The study could not conclusively compare naive and antigen-experienced cells, given its unsorted PBMCs.

Note on this clonotype: The antigen remains undetermined.

CDR1 and CDR2 from the germline V gene are DFQATT and SNEGSKA (reference sequence). Trimming cost V 5 bases and J 3 bases; bases outside gene matches: 18. This CDR3 contains 19 residues. RNA extraction gave at least 5 micrograms of total RNA per sample. The specimen sequenced was blood. This TCR derives from a man at least 80 years old in good health. J is TRBJ2-3 and V is TRBV20-1, with TRBD2 matching 12 bases. DNA for the CDR3: TGCAGTGCTCTCCCCGGGGCTAGCGGGAGGGGCAGGAGGACAGATACGCAGTATTTT. The encoded protein is CSALPGASGRGRRTDTQYF.